What follows are 7 T cell receptor beta chains derived from one specimen sequenced in a study of T cell responses to AZD1222 COVID-19 vaccine. Measured with immunoSEQ multiplex PCR; TCRdb has only the in-frame clones, and not every one. The table has roughly 160,000 clones, about 92% seen once. The sequences come from peripheral blood, collected 28 days after the second AZD1222 dose. Receptor source: an adult who received the AZD1222 COVID-19 vaccine.

The chain uses TRBV5-6 and TRBJ2-7, with TRBD1 identical over 7 bases. The CDR3 is 15 residues long. The germline CDR1 and CDR2 sequences are SGHDT and YYEEEE. V trimming: 4 bases; J trimming: 3 bases; junction bases outside the gene matches: 10. The CDR3 region has the DNA TGTGCCAGCAGCGTCGGGACAGCCCTAGGCTACGAGCAGTACTTC. Translation: CASSVGTALGYEQYF.

This clone was seen a single time. This chain connects TRBV10-3 to TRBJ2-7, with 10 bases identical to TRBD2. The CDR3 totals 17 residues. With V trimmed by 0 bases and J by 3 bases, 8 bases remained unmatched. Germline V lookup: CDR1 ENHRY, CDR2 SYGVKD. CDR3 in DNA: TGTGCCATCAGTGAGTCGTTTTCGGCTAGCGGGAGCTACGAGCAGTACTTC. Its translation: CAISESFSASGSYEQYF.

The chain has TRBV10-3 and TRBJ2-1; 10 bases agree with TRBD2. CDR1 ENHRY and CDR2 SYGVKD come from the germline V gene. The V gene end was trimmed by 6 bases and the J gene end by 7 bases; junction bases not matched to a gene: 9. The CDR3 sequence is 15 residues long. CDR3 nucleotides: TGTGCCATCAGCCCCAGCGGGGGGGGAGGGAATGAGCAGTTCTTC. It translates to CAISPSGGGGNEQFF.

The V gene is TRBV11-2, the J gene TRBJ2-3; 7 bases are a match to TRBD1. With 1 base clipped from V and 6 bases from J, the junction kept 10 bases outside the gene matches. Germline CDR1 is SGHAT and CDR2 is FQNNGV. This CDR3 is 16 amino acids long. CDR3 region: CASSLGWDSPEDTQYF. The CDR3 nucleotides read TGTGCCAGCAGCTTAGGATGGGACAGCCCGGAGGATACGCAGTATTTT.

The chain employs TRBV6-5 and TRBJ1-5; no clear D gene. V lost 2 bases and J lost 7, with 9 bases in between. CDR1 and CDR2 from the germline V gene are MNHEY and SVGAGI. The CDR3 totals 13 residues. In DNA, the CDR3 is TGTGCCAGCAGTTACGGGAGGGAACAGCCCCAGCATTTT. Translation: CASSYGREQPQHF.

V gene TRBV27 combines with J gene TRBJ2-7; TRBD1 or TRBD2 may be the D gene (5 bases each). V dropped 2 bases and J dropped 4 bases, with 12 bases sitting between them. Germline loops: CDR1 MNHEY, CDR2 SMNVEV (reference sequence). The CDR3 loop spans 14 amino acids. In DNA form, the CDR3 reads TGTGCCAGCAGTTTACGGGGCGGATTATACGAGCAGTACTTC. It yields the protein CASSLRGGLYEQYF.

The chain is built from TRBV14 and TRBJ1-4; D possibly corresponds to TRBD1 (5 bases). Per the germline V gene, CDR1 is SGHDN and CDR2 is FVKESK. The CDR3 covers 16 residues. V lost 5 bases, J lost 0 bases, and 13 bases lay in between. The CDR3: CASSTLWGTTNEKLFF. CDR3 in DNA: TGTGCCAGCAGCACCCTTTGGGGGACAACTAATGAAAAACTGTTTTTT.